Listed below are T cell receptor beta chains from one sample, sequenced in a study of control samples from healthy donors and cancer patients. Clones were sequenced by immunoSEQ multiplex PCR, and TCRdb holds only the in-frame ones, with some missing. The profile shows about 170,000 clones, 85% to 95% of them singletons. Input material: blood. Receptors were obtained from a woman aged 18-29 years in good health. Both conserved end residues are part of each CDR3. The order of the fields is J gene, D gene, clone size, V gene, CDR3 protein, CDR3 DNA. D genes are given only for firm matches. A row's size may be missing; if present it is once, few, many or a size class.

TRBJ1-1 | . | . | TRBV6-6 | CASSYSYLNTEAFF | TGTGCCAGCAGTTACTCTTACCTCAACACTGAAGCTTTCTTT
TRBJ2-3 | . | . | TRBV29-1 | CSVTEGDTQYF | TGCAGCGTCACGGAAGGGGATACGCAGTATTTT
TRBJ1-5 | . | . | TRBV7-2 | CASSLRGDQPQHF | TGTGCCAGCAGCTTACGGGGGGATCAGCCCCAGCATTTT
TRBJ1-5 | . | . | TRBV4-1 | CASSQDKADSNQPQHF | TGCGCCAGCAGCCAAGATAAGGCGGATAGCAATCAGCCCCAGCATTTT
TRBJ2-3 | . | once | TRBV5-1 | CASSLADDTQYF | TGCGCCAGCAGCTTGGCGGATGATACGCAGTATTTT
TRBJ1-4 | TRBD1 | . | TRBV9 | CASSVTGVSNEKLFF | TGTGCCAGCAGCGTAACAGGGGTCAGCAATGAAAAACTGTTTTTT
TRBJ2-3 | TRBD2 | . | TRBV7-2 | CASSFPGLADTDTQYF | TGTGCCAGCAGCTTTCCGGGACTAGCGGACACAGATACGCAGTATTTT
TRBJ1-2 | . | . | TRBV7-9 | CASAGGFYGYTF | TGTGCCAGCGCCGGAGGATTCTATGGCTACACCTTC
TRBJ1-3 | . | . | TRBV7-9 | CASIISASSGNTIYF | TGTGCCAGCATTATCTCAGCGAGCTCTGGAAACACCATATATTTT
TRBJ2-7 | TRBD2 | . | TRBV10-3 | CAISASGGIYEQYF | TGTGCCATCAGTGCTAGCGGGGGTATCTACGAGCAGTACTTC
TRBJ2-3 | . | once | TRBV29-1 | CSVEGGSTDTQYF | TGCAGCGTCGAAGGGGGTTCGACAGATACGCAGTATTTT
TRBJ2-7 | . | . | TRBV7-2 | CASSLGRSYEQYF | TGTGCCAGCAGCTTAGGCCGCTCTTACGAGCAGTACTTC
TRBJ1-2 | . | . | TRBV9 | CASTRGGSYGYTF | TGTGCCAGCACCCGGGGGGGTAGCTATGGCTACACCTTC
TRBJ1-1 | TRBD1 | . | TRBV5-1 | CASSPQTGMNTEAFF | TGCGCCAGCAGCCCACAGACAGGGATGAACACTGAAGCTTTCTTT
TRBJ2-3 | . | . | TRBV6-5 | CATRGSTDTQYF | TGTGCCACCAGAGGCAGCACAGATACGCAGTATTTT
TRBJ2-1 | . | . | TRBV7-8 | CASSVLPVAYNEQFF | TGTGCCAGCAGCGTACTCCCTGTCGCCTACAATGAGCAGTTCTTC